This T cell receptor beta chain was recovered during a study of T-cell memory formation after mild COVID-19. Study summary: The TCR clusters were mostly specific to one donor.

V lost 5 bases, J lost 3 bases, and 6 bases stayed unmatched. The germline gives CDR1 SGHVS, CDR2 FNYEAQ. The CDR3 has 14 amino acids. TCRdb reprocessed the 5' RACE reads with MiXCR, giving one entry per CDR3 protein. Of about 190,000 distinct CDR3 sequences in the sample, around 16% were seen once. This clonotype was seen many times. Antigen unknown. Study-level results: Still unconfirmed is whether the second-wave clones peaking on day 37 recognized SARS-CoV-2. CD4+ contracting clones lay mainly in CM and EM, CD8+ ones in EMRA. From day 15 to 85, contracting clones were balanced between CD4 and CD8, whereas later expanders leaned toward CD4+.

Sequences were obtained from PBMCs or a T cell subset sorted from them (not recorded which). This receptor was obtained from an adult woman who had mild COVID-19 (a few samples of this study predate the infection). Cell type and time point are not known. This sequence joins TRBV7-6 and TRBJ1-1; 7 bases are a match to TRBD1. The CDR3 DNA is TGTGCCAGCAGCCCCCGGACAGGCTACACTGAAGCTTTCTTT. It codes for CASSPRTGYTEAFF.